The entry that follows covers one TCR beta chain sequence. Antigen: not known. The data were obtained in a study of PD-1 blockade in classical Hodgkin lymphoma. Documented time point: cycle 4 day 1 (C4D1), after six to seven weeks of nivolumab. Each patient's relapse followed autologous stem cell transplantation, and brentuximab vedotin exposure varied. With 0 bases removed from V and 5 bases from J, the gap between germline ends came to 10 bases. Germline V gene lookup returns CDR1 WNHNN and CDR2 SYGVQD (reference sequence). This CDR3 spans 14 amino acids. Whole-study findings and limits: Patients with an early start, nivolumab under 1 year after ASCT, were excluded.

TCRdb keeps only in-frame clones here, not all; method: immunoSEQ multiplex PCR. Altogether 100,000 to 120,000 clones are present, around 90% being singletons, with the ten largest covering around a fifth. This receptor was identified in a human donor with classical Hodgkin lymphoma. This rearrangement joins TRBV10-1 to TRBJ2-5; D possibly corresponds to TRBD1 (6 bases). The sample consisted of peripheral blood mononuclear cells (PBMCs), taken before the fourth cycle of nivolumab. The CDR3, as DNA: TGCGCCAGCAGTGAGTCTTTAAGGGGGGAGACCCAGTACTTC. This gives the protein CASSESLRGETQYF.